The subject of this entry is one T cell receptor (beta chain). Its antigen is unknown. No base-level quality is on record; no much larger clone is a single base apart. This specimen belongs to a study of CD8 T cells in Susac syndrome (dated by TCRdb to 2018 to 2020). Describing the broader study: Repertoire sequencing was used to test whether CD8+ T cell activation and differentiation in Susac syndrome was antigen driven.

RNA was extracted using the RNeasy kit, and about 0.5 to 1 microgram was reverse transcribed with random hexamers. The immunoSEQ multiplex PCR assay, which covers 54 Vbeta and 13 Jbeta segments, was used to amplify TCR beta CDR3 regions. PCR amplification bias was corrected using a synthetic template baseline for primer optimization and computational correction. In the paper's pipeline: Only productive sequences were kept, with reads annotated to V, D and J genes according to IMGT and analyzed in immunoSEQ Analyzer. To calculate clonality, Shannon entropy was normalized by log2 of the number of productive unique sequences and then subtracted from one. For each patient and control, public and private clones were evaluated within the 100 most prevalent clones. Clones were defined as Susac-specific if absent from the healthy and MS cohorts, from approximately 1,100 published viral clones and from other ImmuneACCESS disease sequences. The public reads were run again by TCRdb, first through fastp at Q25 and then through MiXCR, and only productive beta chains were kept. Rows merge per CDR3 protein into single entries with the most common DNA and genes. The V and J calls reflect TCRdb's pipeline rather than the authors' work. This sample comprises roughly 200,000 distinct CDR3 sequences, 85% to 95% of them detected only once. Approximately 0.094% of the sample goes to the ten largest clones.

Study-level results and caveats: The study acknowledged that relatively few individuals were included in the TCR sequencing and HLA analysis.

Deletion took 4 bases off V and 4 bases off J, with a span of 9 bases between the germline ends. The CDR1 and CDR2 encoded by the germline V gene are SNHLY and FYNNEI. Including the terminal cysteine and phenylalanine, the CDR3 comprises 13 residues. The only DNA kept is the CDR3, 39 bases in frame from the first base. High-throughput TCR beta sequencing profiled peripheral blood CD8+ and CD4+ T cells from healthy donors, Susac syndrome patients and multiple sclerosis patients. Healthy donors were age- and sex-matched controls. Bulk CD8+ and CD4+ T cells were purified by magnetic negative isolation, whereas CD8+ TEMRA cells were enriched by FACS. Blood was collected in EDTA tubes and processed within 24 hours, with PBMCs isolated through density gradient centrifugation. PBMCs destined for TCR sequencing were cryopreserved in liquid nitrogen and later thawed in a 37 °C water bath. Purity of sorted or isolated CD4+, CD8+ and CD8+ TEMRA cells was at least 90%.

This clonotype was sampled from a human donor in good health. Recombination connected TRBV2 to TRBJ2-3; a tentative D match to TRBD1 spans 5 bases. Sample: CD4+ T cells from PBMCs. The bases read TGTGCCAGCAGTGCAGGGTTCGCAGATACGCAGTATTTT. Its protein reads: CASSAGFADTQYF.